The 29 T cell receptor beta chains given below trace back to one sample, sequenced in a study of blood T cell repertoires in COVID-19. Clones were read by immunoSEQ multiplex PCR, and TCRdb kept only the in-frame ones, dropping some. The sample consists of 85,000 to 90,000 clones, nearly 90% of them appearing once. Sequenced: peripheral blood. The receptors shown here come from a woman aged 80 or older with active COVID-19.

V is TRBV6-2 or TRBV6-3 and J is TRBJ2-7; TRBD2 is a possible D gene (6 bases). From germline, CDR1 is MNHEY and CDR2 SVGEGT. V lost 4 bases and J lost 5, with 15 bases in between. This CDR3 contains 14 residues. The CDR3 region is CASSSSGTYDEQYF. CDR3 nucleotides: TGTGCCAGCAGTTCGTCCGGGACTTATGACGAGCAGTACTTC.

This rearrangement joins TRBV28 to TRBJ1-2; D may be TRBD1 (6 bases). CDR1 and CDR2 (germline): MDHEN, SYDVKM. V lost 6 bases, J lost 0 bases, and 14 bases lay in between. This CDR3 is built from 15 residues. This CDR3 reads CASSPTGSANYGYTF. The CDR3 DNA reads TGTGCCAGCAGCCCTACAGGGAGTGCTAACTATGGCTACACCTTC.

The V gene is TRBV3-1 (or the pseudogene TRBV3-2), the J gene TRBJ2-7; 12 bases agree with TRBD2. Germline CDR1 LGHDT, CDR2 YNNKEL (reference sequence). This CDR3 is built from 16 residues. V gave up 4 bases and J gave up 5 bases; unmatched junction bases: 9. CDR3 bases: TGTGCCAGCAGCCTCGGACTAGCGGGGTCAAGGCACGAGCAGTACTTC. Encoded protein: CASSLGLAGSRHEQYF.

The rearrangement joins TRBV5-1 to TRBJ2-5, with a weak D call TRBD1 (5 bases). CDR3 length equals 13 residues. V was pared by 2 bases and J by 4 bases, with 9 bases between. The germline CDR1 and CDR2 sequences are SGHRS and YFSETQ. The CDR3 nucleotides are TGCGCCAGCAGCTTTTCAGGGTCAGAGACCCAGTACTTC. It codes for CASSFSGSETQYF.

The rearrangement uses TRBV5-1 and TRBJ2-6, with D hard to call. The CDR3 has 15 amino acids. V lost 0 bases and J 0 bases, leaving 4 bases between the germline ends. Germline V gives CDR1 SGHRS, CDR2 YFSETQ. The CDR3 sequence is CASSLAISGANVLTF. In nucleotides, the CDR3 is TGCGCCAGCAGCTTGGCCATCTCTGGGGCCAACGTCCTGACTTTC.

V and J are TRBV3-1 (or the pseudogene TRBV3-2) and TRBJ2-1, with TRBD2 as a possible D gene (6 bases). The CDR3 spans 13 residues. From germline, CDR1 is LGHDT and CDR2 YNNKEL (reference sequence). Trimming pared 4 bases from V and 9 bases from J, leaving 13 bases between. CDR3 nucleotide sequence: TGTGCCAGCAGCCCGACTAGGATGGGTGAGCAGTTCTTC. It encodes CASSPTRMGEQFF.

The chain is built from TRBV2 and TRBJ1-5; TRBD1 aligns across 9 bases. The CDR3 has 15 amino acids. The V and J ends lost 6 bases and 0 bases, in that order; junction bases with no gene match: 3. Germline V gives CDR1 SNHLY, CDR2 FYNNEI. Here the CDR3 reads CASRDRGYSNQPQHF. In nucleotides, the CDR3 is TGTGCCAGCAGAGACAGGGGGTATAGCAATCAGCCCCAGCATTTT.

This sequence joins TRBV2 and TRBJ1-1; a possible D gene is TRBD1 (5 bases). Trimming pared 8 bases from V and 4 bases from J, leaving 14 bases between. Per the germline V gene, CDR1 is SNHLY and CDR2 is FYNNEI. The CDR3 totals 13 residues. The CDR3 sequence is CASEGRVPTEAFF. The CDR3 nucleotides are TGTGCCAGCGAAGGCAGGGTACCCACTGAAGCTTTCTTT.

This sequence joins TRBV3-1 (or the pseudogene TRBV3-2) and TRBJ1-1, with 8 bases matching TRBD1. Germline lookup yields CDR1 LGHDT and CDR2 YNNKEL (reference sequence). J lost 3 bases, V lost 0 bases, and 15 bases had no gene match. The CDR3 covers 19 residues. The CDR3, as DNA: TGTGCCAGCAGCCAAGATCTCGGGGGTAGCGGACAGGGACACACTGAAGCTTTCTTT. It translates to CASSQDLGGSGQGHTEAFF.

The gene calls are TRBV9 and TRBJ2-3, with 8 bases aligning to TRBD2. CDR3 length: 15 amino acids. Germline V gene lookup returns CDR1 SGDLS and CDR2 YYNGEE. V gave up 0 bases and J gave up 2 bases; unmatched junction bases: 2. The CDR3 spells CASSVVSGATDTQYF. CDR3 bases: TGTGCCAGCAGCGTAGTTAGCGGGGCCACAGATACGCAGTATTTT.

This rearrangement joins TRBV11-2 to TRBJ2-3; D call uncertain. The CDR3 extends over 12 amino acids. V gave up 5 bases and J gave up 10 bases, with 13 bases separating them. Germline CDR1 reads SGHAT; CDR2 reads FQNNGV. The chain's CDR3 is CASSPTLGPQYF. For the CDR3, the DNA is TGTGCCAGCAGCCCTACCCTTGGTCCGCAGTATTTT.

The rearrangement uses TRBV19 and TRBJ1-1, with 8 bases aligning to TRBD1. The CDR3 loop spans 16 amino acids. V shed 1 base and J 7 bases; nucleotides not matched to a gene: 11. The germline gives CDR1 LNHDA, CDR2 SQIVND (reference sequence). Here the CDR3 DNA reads TGTGCCAGTAGTATAGCTTCCGGCAGGGGGCTCGGTGAAGCTTTCTTT. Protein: CASSIASGRGLGEAFF.

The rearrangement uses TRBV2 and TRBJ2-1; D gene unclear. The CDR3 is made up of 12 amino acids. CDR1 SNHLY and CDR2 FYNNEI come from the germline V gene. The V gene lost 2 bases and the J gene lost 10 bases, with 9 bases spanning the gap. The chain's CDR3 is CASSERPGEQFF. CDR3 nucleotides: TGTGCCAGCAGTGAACGGCCAGGCGAGCAGTTCTTC. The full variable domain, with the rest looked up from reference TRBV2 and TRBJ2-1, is EPEVTQTPSHQVTQMGQEVILRCVPISNHLYFYWYRQILGQKVEFLVSFYNNEISEKSEIFDDQFSVERPDGSNFTLKIRSTKLEDSAMYFCASSERPGEQFFGPGTRLTVL.

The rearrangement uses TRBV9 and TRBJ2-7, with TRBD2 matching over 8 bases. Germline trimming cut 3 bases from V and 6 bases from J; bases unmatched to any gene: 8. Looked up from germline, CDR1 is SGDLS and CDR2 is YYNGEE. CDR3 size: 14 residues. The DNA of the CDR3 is TGTGCCAGCAGCGCCTGGGACGCGGGGGGCGAGCAGTACTTC. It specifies CASSAWDAGGEQYF.

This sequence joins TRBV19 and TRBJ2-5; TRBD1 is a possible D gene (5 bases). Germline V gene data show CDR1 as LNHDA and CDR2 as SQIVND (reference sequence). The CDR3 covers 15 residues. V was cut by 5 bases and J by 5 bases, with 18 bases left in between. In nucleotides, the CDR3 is TGTGCCAGTAGTGGGCAGGGTCGTTCCTGGGAGACCCAGTACTTC. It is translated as CASSGQGRSWETQYF.

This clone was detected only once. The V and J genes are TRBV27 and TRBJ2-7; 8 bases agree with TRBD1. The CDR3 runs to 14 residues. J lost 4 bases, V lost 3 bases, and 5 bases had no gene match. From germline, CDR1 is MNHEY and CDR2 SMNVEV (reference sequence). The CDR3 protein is CASSLDRVGYEQYF. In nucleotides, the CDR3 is TGTGCCAGCAGTTTGGACAGGGTAGGATACGAGCAGTACTTC.

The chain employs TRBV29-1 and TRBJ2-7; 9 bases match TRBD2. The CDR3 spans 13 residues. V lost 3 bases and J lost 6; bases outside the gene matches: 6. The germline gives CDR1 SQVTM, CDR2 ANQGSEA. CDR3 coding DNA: TGCAGCGTTGACCTAGCGGGGAGTGCCGAGCAGTACTTC. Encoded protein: CSVDLAGSAEQYF.

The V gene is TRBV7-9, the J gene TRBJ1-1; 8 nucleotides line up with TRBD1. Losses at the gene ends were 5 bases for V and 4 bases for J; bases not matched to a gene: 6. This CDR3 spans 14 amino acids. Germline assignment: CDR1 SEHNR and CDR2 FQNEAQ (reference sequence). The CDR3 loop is CASSERQGSTEAFF. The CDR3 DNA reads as TGTGCCAGCAGCGAAAGACAGGGGAGCACTGAAGCTTTCTTT.

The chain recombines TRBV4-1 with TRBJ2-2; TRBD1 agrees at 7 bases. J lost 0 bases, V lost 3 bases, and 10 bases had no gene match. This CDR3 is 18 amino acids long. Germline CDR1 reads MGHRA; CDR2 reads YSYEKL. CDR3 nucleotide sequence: TGCGCCAGCAGCCACCCAAGAGGGGGCCCGACGAACACCGGGGAGCTGTTTTTT. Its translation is CASSHPRGGPTNTGELFF.

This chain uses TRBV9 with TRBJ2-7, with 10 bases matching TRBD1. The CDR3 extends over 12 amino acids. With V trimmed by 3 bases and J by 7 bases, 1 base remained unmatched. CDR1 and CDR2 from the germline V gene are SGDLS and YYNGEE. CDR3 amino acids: CASSGTGGEQYF. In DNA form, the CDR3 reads TGTGCCAGCAGCGGGACAGGGGGGGAGCAGTACTTC. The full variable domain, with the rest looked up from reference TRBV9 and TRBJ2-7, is DSGVTQTPKHLITATGQRVTLRCSPRSGDLSVYWYQQSLDQGLQFLIQYYNGEERAKGNILERFSAQQFPDLHSELNLSSLELGDSALYFCASSGTGGEQYFGPGTRLTVT.

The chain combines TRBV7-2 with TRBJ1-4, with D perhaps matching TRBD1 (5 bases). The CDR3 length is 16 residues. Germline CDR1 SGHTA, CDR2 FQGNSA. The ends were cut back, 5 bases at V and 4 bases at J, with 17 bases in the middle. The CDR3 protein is CASSLRWGWGNEKLFF. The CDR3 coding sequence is TGTGCCAGCAGCCTGAGGTGGGGCTGGGGTAATGAAAAACTGTTTTTT.

The CDR3 region has the DNA TGTGCCAGCAGTTTTTGGCCTGATACGCAGTATTTT. This codes for CASSFWPDTQYF. The chain is built from TRBV28 and TRBJ2-3; the D is unclear. The CDR3 is 12 amino acids. V was pared by 3 bases and J by 6 bases, with 7 bases between. The V gene's germline CDR1 is MDHEN and CDR2 SYDVKM.

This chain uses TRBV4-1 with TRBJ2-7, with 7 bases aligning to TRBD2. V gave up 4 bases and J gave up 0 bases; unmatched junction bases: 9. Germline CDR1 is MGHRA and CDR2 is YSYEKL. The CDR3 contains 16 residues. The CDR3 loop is CASSPGGSGFSYEQYF. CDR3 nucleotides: TGCGCCAGCAGCCCTGGCGGTAGCGGGTTCTCCTACGAGCAGTACTTC.

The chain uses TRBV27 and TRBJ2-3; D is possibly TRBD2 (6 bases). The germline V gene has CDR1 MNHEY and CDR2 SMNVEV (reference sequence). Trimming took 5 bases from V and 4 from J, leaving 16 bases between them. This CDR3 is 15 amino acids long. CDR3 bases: TGTGCCAGCAGTCCTCGGACCCCGGGGGCAGATACGCAGTATTTT. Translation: CASSPRTPGADTQYF.

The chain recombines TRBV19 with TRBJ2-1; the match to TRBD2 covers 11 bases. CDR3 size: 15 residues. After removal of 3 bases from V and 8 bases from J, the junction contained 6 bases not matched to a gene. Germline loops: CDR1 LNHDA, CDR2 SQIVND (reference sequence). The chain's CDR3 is CASSILAGGRYEQFF. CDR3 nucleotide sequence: TGTGCCAGTAGTATCCTAGCGGGAGGAAGGTATGAGCAGTTCTTC.

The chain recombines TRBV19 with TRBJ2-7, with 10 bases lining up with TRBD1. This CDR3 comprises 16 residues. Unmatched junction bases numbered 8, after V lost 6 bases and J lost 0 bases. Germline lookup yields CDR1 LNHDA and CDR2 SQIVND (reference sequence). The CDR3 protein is CASRGTGTGVSYEQYF. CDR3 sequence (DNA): TGTGCCAGTAGAGGAACCGGGACAGGGGTCTCCTACGAGCAGTACTTC.

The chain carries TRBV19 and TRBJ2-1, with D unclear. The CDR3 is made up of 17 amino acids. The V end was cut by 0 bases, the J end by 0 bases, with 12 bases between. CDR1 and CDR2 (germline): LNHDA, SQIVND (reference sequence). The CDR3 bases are TGTGCCAGTAGTATAGATCGCGGCGGTAGCTCCTACAATGAGCAGTTCTTC. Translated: CASSIDRGGSSYNEQFF.

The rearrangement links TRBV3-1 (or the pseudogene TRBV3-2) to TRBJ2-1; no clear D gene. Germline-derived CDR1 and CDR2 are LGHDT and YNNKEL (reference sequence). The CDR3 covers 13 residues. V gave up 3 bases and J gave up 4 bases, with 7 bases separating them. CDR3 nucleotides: TGTGCCAGCAGCCAGGAACAGTACAATGAGCAGTTCTTC. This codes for CASSQEQYNEQFF.

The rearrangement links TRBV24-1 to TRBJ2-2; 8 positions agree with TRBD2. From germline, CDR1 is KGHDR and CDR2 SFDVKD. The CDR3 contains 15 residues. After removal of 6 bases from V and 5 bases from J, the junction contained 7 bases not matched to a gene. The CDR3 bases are TGTGCCACCAGTCGATCACGGGAGGGAACCGGGGAGCTGTTTTTT. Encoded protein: CATSRSREGTGELFF.